This entry lists 31 T cell receptor beta chains sequenced from one sample in a study of CD8+CD57+ T cells in acquired aplastic anemia. CDR3 and TCR beta VDJ profiling relied on genomic DNA as the template. TCRdb re-derived calls from the reads in MiXCR, one entry per CDR3 protein. The table lists 150,000 to 200,000 distinct CDR3 sequences, 48% of them singletons. The sequenced patients had an expansion of CD8+CD57+ cells seen by flow cytometry. Sample: sorted CD4+, CD8+, or CD8+CD57+ T cells (not recorded which) from PBMCs. The receptors here all came from a human donor with aplastic anemia.

Many counts were recorded for this clonotype. The chain combines TRBV5-8 with TRBJ1-4; D uncertain. V lost 0 bases to trimming and J lost 6 bases, with 12 bases between them. Germline CDR1 SGHTS, CDR2 YDEGEE. The CDR3 extends over 15 amino acids. CDR3 region: CASSLAGQADEKLFF. Here the CDR3 DNA reads TGTGCCAGCAGCTTGGCCGGCCAGGCGGATGAAAAACTGTTTTTT. Full variable domain (rest looked up from reference TRBV5-8 and TRBJ1-4): EAGVTQSPTHLIKTRGQQATLRCSPISGHTSVYWYQQALGLGLQFLLWYDEGEERNRGNFPPRFSGRQFPNYSSELNVNALELEDSALYLCASSLAGQADEKLFFGSGTQLSVL.

Many counts were recorded for this clonotype. The V gene is TRBV5-1, the J gene TRBJ2-1; 9 bases fit TRBD2. The ends lost 2 bases at V and 7 bases at J; junction bases unmatched: 7. The CDR3 extends over 15 amino acids. The germline CDR1 and CDR2 sequences are SGHRS and YFSETQ. CDR3 residues: CASSFGLAGTNEQFF. The CDR3 nucleotides are TGCGCCAGCAGCTTCGGCCTAGCGGGAACTAATGAGCAGTTCTTC.

This clonotype occurred many times. V is TRBV12-3 or TRBV12-4 and J is TRBJ1-5; perhaps TRBD1 as D (5 bases). This CDR3 has 13 residues. Trimming stripped 1 base from V and 9 bases from J, with 10 bases between. The DNA for the CDR3 is TGTGCCAGCAGTTTAGGGGACTTAGGGCCCCAGCATTTT. It is translated as CASSLGDLGPQHF.

This clonotype was found a few times. CDR3 protein: CASSTSRGDTQYF. For the CDR3, the DNA is TGTGCCAGTAGTACCAGCCGGGGGGATACGCAGTATTTT. The rearrangement joins TRBV19 to TRBJ2-3; a weak D match, TRBD2 (6 bases). Trimming removed 4 bases at V and 6 bases at J, with 11 bases between. In germline, CDR1 is LNHDA, CDR2 SQIVND (reference sequence). CDR3 length: 13 amino acids.

This clonotype was observed a few times. This may arise from a read error, as a much more abundant clone is one base away. The final CDR3 position lacks the conserved phenylalanine or tryptophan, pointing to a likely read error. J is TRBJ1-1 and V is TRBV12-3 or TRBV12-4; D not certain. The CDR3 is made up of 10 amino acids. Trimming removed 5 bases at V and 9 bases at J, with 7 bases between. The CDR3 DNA reads as TGTGCCAGCAGTCCCGGGCAAGCTTTCCTT. Its translation: CASSPGQAFL.

Worth noting for this clonotype: This may come from a read error, since a much larger clone is one base off. The chain recombines TRBV5-1 with TRBJ2-2, with D tentatively TRBD1 (6 bases). The CDR3 loop spans 16 amino acids. Germline V lookup: CDR1 SGHRS, CDR2 YFSETQ. The chain's CDR3 is CACSNSRGSNTGELFF. Here the CDR3 DNA reads TGCGCCTGCAGTAATTCCAGGGGTTCGAACACCGGGGAGCTGTTTTTT.

The chain couples TRBV2 to TRBJ2-5, with D uncertain. The CDR3 is 13 amino acids. Germline V CDR1 and CDR2: SNHLY, FYNNEI. Trimming took 3 bases from V and 5 from J, leaving 10 bases between them. Here the CDR3 reads CASSDRVWETQYF. In DNA form, the CDR3 reads TGTGCCAGCAGTGACCGTGTATGGGAGACCCAGTACTTC.

This chain links TRBV7-6 with TRBJ2-7; 8 bases agree with TRBD1. V lost 6 bases, J lost 6 bases, and 10 bases stayed unmatched. Germline V CDR1 and CDR2: SGHVS, FNYEAQ. The CDR3 covers 14 residues. CDR3 DNA sequence: TGTGCCAGCAGTTCTACAGGGGGTCAGGGCGAGCAGTACTTC. Translated: CASSSTGGQGEQYF.

This chain uses TRBV7-2 with TRBJ2-7, with D hard to call. Germline values: CDR1 SGHTA, CDR2 FQGNSA. The CDR3 covers 13 residues. The germline V and J ends were trimmed by 3 bases and 2 bases, with 8 bases remaining between them. The CDR3 sequence: CASSFRKTYEQYF. CDR3 DNA sequence: TGTGCCAGCAGCTTTCGGAAGACCTACGAGCAGTACTTC.

This clonotype appeared many times. V is TRBV5-8 and J is TRBJ2-5, with 10 bases matching TRBD2. CDR1 and CDR2 (germline): SGHTS, YDEGEE. The V gene end was trimmed by 0 bases and the J gene end by 0 bases; junction bases not matched to a gene: 2. This CDR3 contains 16 residues. CDR3 nucleotides: TGTGCCAGCAGCTTGGGTAGCGGGGGGTACCAAGAGACCCAGTACTTC. Residues: CASSLGSGGYQETQYF.

This clonotype turned up a few times. The gene calls are TRBV7-2 and TRBJ1-1, with a possible D match to TRBD1 (5 bases). The V gene's germline CDR1 is SGHTA and CDR2 FQGNSA. This CDR3 is built from 13 residues. V was clipped by 4 bases and J by 8 bases, with 14 bases between them. CDR3 sequence reads: CASSSSGRQEAFF. In nucleotides, the CDR3 is TGTGCCAGCAGCTCATCCGGTCGACAGGAAGCTTTCTTT.

The chain recombines TRBV7-2 with TRBJ2-7; possibly TRBD2 for D (5 bases). The germline CDR1 and CDR2 sequences are SGHTA and FQGNSA. V shed 8 bases and J shed 5 bases, with 19 bases lying between them. The CDR3 length is 14 residues. The CDR3 reads CASGNGVLSDEQYF. CDR3 nucleotides: TGTGCCAGCGGCAACGGGGTACTCTCGGACGAGCAGTACTTC. Supplemented by reference TRBV7-2 and TRBJ2-7, the full variable domain reads GAGVSQSPSNKVTEKGKDVELRCDPISGHTALYWYRQSLGQGLEFLIYFQGNSAPDKSGLPSDRFSAERTGGSVSTLTIQRTQQEDSAVYLCASGNGVLSDEQYFGPGTRLTVT.

The chain carries TRBV19 and TRBJ1-2, with D hard to call. This CDR3 contains 15 residues. CDR1 and CDR2 from the germline V gene are LNHDA and SQIVND (reference sequence). Trimming stripped 2 bases from V and 8 bases from J, with 18 bases between. CDR3 protein: CASSIFPSLSGGYTF. The CDR3 nucleotides are TGTGCCAGTAGTATATTCCCCTCTCTTTCGGGGGGCTACACCTTC.

This clonotype was counted a few times. The chain joins TRBV7-8 to TRBJ1-2, with D possibly TRBD1 on 6 matching bases. Per germline, CDR1 SGHVS and CDR2 FQNEAQ. Between the trimmed V and J ends, which lost 2 bases and 7 bases, there was a span of 14 bases. This CDR3 is 14 amino acids long. The chain's CDR3 is CASSLILGAGGYTF. The CDR3 DNA reads as TGTGCCAGCAGCTTAATTCTGGGGGCGGGTGGCTACACCTTC.

At least ten counts were recorded for this clonotype. V and J are TRBV5-1 and TRBJ1-4; TRBD1 matches at 11 bases. From germline, CDR1 is SGHRS and CDR2 YFSETQ. J lost 3 bases, V lost 3 bases, and 7 bases had no gene match. The CDR3 runs 17 residues. CDR3 protein: CASSSGQGVGSNEKLFF. CDR3 coding DNA: TGCGCCAGCAGCTCGGGACAGGGGGTCGGTTCTAATGAAAAACTGTTTTTT.

This clonotype occurred many times. The chain recombines TRBV4-3 with TRBJ1-2; no clear D. CDR3 size: 13 residues. Germline lookup yields CDR1 LGHNA and CDR2 YSLEER. Trimming pared 1 base from V and 7 bases from J, leaving 10 bases between. CDR3 in amino acids: CASSQADHGGYTF. CDR3 DNA: TGCGCCAGCAGCCAAGCTGACCACGGTGGCTACACCTTC.

The chain recombines TRBV2 with TRBJ2-1; 11 bases are shared with TRBD2. Germline-derived CDR1 and CDR2 are SNHLY and FYNNEI. Losses at the gene ends were 9 bases for V and 8 bases for J; bases not matched to a gene: 9. This CDR3 is built from 14 residues. The DNA of the CDR3 is TGTGCCAGTAATAGCGGGAGGGCCGGGGATGAGCAGTTCTTC. Translation gives CASNSGRAGDEQFF. The whole variable domain, filled in from reference TRBV2 and TRBJ2-1, reads EPEVTQTPSHQVTQMGQEVILRCVPISNHLYFYWYRQILGQKVEFLVSFYNNEISEKSEIFDDQFSVERPDGSNFTLKIRSTKLEDSAMYFCASNSGRAGDEQFFGPGTRLTVL.

V gene TRBV7-9 combines with J gene TRBJ2-7, with a tentative D call TRBD1 (6 bases). Trimming stripped 5 bases from V and 2 bases from J, with 10 bases between. Germline V CDR1 and CDR2: SEHNR, FQNEAQ (reference sequence). The CDR3 covers 13 residues. The CDR3 loop reads CASSVSGAYEQYF. Written as DNA, the CDR3 is TGTGCCAGCAGCGTATCAGGGGCCTACGAGCAGTACTTC.

The V call is TRBV7-8, the J call TRBJ2-7; D possibly uses TRBD1 or TRBD2 (5 bases each). Germline V lookup: CDR1 SGHVS, CDR2 FQNEAQ. V lost 4 bases, J lost 0 bases, and 16 bases lay in between. This CDR3 has 16 residues. This CDR3 is CASSSRPGTNSYEQYF. CDR3 bases: TGTGCCAGCAGCTCACGGCCGGGGACGAACTCCTACGAGCAGTACTTC.

The chain links TRBV3-1 to TRBJ1-5, with D possibly being TRBD1 (6 bases). Germline loops: CDR1 LGHDT, CDR2 YNNKEL (reference sequence). Trimming took 3 bases from V and 9 from J, leaving 12 bases between them. CDR3 length: 13 residues. The CDR3 region is CASSQGRGAPQHF. The CDR3 region has the DNA TGTGCCAGCAGCCAGGGTCGGGGGGCGCCCCAGCATTTT.

The table lists this clonotype with many counts. The gene calls are TRBV19 and TRBJ2-2, with D possibly being TRBD2 (6 bases). There are 15 residues in the CDR3. The germline CDR1 and CDR2 sequences are LNHDA and SQIVND (reference sequence). Trimming shortened V by 3 bases and J by 2 bases, and 10 bases separated the two germline ends. The CDR3 region is CASSIRGLNTGELFF. Written as DNA, the CDR3 is TGTGCCAGTAGTATCCGGGGACTTAACACCGGGGAGCTGTTTTTT.

As regards this clonotype: Since the CDR3 does not end with the conserved phenylalanine or tryptophan, this likely comes from a read error. The chain links TRBV19 to TRBJ2-3; D uncertain. The V end lost 3 bases, the J end lost 2 bases, and 15 bases lay between the germline ends. This CDR3 is 16 amino acids long. The germline V gene has CDR1 LNHDA and CDR2 SQIVND (reference sequence). DNA for the CDR3: TGTGCCAGTAGTATGCCGACCACGGATCCCACAGATACGCAGTATCTT. It translates to CASSMPTTDPTDTQYL.

V is TRBV10-3 and J is TRBJ2-3; 13 bases fit TRBD2. The CDR3 covers 16 residues. Looked up from germline, CDR1 is ENHRY and CDR2 is SYGVKD. The trim removed 2 bases at V and 2 bases at J, leaving 1 base unmatched. CDR3 DNA sequence: TGTGCCATCAGTGAGGGACTAGCGGGGGTCACAGATACGCAGTATTTT. Translating it yields CAISEGLAGVTDTQYF.

This clonotype was found many times. V usage is TRBV5-1 and J usage is TRBJ1-1; the match to TRBD1 covers 9 bases. CDR3 length: 18 amino acids. Germline loops: CDR1 SGHRS, CDR2 YFSETQ. With 1 base clipped from V and 0 bases from J, the junction kept 10 bases outside the gene matches. The CDR3 here is CASSLSRPGTGLNTEAFF. The CDR3 bases are TGCGCCAGCAGCTTGTCTCGACCCGGGACAGGGCTGAACACTGAAGCTTTCTTT.

About this clonotype itself: A much larger clone sits a single nucleotide away, making a read error possible. The chain links TRBV15 to TRBJ2-4; D unresolved. Trimming stripped 0 bases from V and 1 base from J, with 7 bases between. Germline V CDR1 and CDR2: LNHNV, YYDKDF (reference sequence). The CDR3 consists of 15 residues. CDR3 in amino acids: CATSRDPGAKNIQYF. The CDR3 nucleotides are TGTGCCACCAGCAGAGATCCGGGCGCCAAAAACATTCAGTACTTC.

This clonotype came up many times. The chain employs TRBV5-1 and TRBJ2-3; 8 bases agree with TRBD2. The CDR3 totals 15 residues. Germline CDR1 is SGHRS and CDR2 is YFSETQ. With 1 base clipped from V and 5 bases from J, the junction kept 6 bases outside the gene matches. For the CDR3, the DNA is TGCGCCAGCAGCTTGACCGGGGGGGCCGGAGATACGCAGTATTTT. Amino acid sequence: CASSLTGGAGDTQYF.

CDR3: CASSYTPAITTGELFF. Written as DNA, the CDR3 is TGTGCCAGCAGTTACACTCCAGCGATAACTACCGGGGAGCTGTTTTTT. The rearrangement joins TRBV6-2 or TRBV6-3 to TRBJ2-2; D is ambiguous. This CDR3 is built from 16 residues. The germline gives CDR1 MNHEY, CDR2 SVGEGT. Trimming removed 2 bases at V and 5 bases at J, with 15 bases between.

This clonotype came up a few times. V and J are TRBV5-4 and TRBJ1-1, with no clear D. There are 13 residues in the CDR3. Trimming cost V 4 bases and J 1 base, with 8 bases left between them. Germline CDR1 reads SGHNT; CDR2 reads YYREEE (reference sequence). The chain's CDR3 is CASSGGRNTEAFF. DNA of the CDR3: TGTGCCAGCAGCGGCGGGCGGAACACTGAAGCTTTCTTT.

The CDR3 protein is CATSDSGRTDTQYF. The DNA for the CDR3 is TGTGCCACCAGTGATAGCGGGCGCACAGATACGCAGTATTTT. J is TRBJ2-3 and V is TRBV24-1, with D possibly being TRBD2 (6 bases). Germline loops: CDR1 KGHDR, CDR2 SFDVKD. The CDR3 runs to 14 residues. The ends were cut back, 3 bases at V and 1 base at J, with 7 bases in the middle.

With respect to this clonotype: It may be a read error: a sequence one base away is much more abundant. The chain joins TRBV19 to TRBJ2-2; perhaps TRBD2 as D (5 bases). This CDR3 has 16 residues. CDR1 is LNHDA, CDR2 SQIVND, per germline (reference sequence). Trimming took off 7 bases at V and 3 bases at J, with 18 bases between the two ends. CDR3 DNA sequence: TGTGCCAGTACCACGGATTATTGGGGAGACACCGGGGAGCTGTTTTTT. Protein: CASTTDYWGDTGELFF.

The rearrangement joins TRBV20-1 to TRBJ1-5; the D is unclear. The CDR3 spans 14 residues. Germline lookup yields CDR1 DFQATT and CDR2 SNEGSKA (reference sequence). Trimming stripped 2 bases from V and 2 bases from J, with 10 bases between. The CDR3: CSARTVLGNQPQHF. The CDR3 DNA reads as TGCAGTGCTAGAACGGTATTGGGCAATCAGCCCCAGCATTTT.